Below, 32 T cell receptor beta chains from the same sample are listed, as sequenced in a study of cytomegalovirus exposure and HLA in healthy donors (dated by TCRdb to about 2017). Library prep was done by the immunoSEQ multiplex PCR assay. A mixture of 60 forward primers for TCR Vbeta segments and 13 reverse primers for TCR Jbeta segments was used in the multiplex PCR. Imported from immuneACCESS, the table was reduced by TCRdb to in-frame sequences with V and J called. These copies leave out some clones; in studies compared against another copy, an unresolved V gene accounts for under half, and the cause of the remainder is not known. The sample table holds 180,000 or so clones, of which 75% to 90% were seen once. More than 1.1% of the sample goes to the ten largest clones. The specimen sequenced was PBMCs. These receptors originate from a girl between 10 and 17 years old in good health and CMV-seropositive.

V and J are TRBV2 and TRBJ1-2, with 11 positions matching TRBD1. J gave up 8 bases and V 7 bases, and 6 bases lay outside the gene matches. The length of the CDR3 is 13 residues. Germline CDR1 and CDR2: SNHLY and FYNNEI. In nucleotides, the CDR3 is TGTGCCAGCATCCGGGACAGGGGGAAAGGCTACACCTTC. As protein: CASIRDRGKGYTF.

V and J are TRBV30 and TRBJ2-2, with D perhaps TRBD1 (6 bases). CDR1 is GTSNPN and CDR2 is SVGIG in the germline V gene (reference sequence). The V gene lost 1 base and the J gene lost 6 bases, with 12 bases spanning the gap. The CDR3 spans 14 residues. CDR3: CAWSDQQGAGELFF. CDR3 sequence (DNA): TGTGCCTGGAGTGACCAACAGGGCGCCGGGGAGCTGTTTTTT.

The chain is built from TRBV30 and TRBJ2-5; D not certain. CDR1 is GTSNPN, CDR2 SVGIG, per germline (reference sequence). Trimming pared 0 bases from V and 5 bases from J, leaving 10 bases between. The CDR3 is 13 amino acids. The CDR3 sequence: CAWSVEVGETQYF. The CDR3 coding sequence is TGTGCCTGGAGTGTTGAGGTCGGGGAGACCCAGTACTTC.

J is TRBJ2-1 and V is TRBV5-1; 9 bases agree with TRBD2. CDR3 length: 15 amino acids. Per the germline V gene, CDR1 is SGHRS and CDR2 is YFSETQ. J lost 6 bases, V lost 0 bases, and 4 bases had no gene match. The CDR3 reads CASSLVAGVLNEQFF. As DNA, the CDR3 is TGCGCCAGCAGCTTGGTAGCGGGAGTTCTCAATGAGCAGTTCTTC.

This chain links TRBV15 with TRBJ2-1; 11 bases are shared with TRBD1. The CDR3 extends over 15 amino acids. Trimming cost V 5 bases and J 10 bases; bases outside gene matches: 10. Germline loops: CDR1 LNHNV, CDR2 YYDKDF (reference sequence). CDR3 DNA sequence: TGTGCCACCAGCGGACGTCGGGGACAGGGGGTCGAGCAGTTCTTC. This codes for CATSGRRGQGVEQFF.

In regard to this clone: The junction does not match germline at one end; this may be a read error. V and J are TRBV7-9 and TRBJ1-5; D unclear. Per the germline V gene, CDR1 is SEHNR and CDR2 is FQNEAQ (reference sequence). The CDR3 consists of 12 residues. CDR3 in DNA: TGTTCCAGCGGGCGGGTGGGACAGCCCCAGCATTTT. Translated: CSSGRVGQPQHF.

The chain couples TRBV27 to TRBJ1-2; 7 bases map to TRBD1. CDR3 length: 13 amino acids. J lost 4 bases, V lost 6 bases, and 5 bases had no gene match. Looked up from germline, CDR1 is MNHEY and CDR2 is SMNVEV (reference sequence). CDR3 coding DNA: TGTGCCAGCAGAGGGGGCTTGGGCTATGGCTACACCTTC. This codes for CASRGGLGYGYTF.

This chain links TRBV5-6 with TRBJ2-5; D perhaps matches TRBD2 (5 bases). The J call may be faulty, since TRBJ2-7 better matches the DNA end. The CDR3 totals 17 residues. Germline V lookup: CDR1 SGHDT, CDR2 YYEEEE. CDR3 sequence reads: CASSLVELGVSSYEQYF. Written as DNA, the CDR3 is TGTGCCAGCAGCTTGGTAGAACTCGGGGTCAGCTCCTACGAGCAGTACTTC.

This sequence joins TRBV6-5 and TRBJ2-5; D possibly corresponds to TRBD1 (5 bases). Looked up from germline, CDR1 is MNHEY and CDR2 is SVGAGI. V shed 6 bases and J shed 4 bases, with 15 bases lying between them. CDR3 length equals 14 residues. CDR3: CASSSDSFGETQYF. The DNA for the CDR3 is TGTGCCAGCAGCTCTGACAGTTTCGGAGAGACCCAGTACTTC.

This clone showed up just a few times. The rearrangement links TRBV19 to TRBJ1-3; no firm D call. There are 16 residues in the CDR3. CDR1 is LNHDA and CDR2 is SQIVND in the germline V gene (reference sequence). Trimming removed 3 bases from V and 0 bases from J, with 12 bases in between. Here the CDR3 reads CASSIDGDNSGNTIYF. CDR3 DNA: TGTGCCAGTAGTATTGACGGCGACAACTCTGGAAACACCATATATTTT.

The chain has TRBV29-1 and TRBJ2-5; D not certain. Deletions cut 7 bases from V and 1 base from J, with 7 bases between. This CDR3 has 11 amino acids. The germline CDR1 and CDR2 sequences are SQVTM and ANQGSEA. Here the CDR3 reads CSAWLQETQYF. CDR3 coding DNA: TGCAGCGCCTGGCTCCAAGAGACCCAGTACTTC.

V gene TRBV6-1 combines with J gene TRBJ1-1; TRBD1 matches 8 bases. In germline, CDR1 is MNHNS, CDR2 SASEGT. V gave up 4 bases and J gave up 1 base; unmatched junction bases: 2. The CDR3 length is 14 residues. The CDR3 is CASSGGQGNTEAFF. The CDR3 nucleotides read TGTGCCAGCAGTGGAGGACAGGGGAACACTGAAGCTTTCTTT.

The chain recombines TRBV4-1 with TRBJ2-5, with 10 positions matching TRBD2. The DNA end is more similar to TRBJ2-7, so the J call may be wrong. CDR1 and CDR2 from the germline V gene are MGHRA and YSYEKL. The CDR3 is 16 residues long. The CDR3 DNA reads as TGCGCCAGCAGTCCCTTTTCCACTAGCGGGGTCTACGAGCAGTACTTC. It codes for CASSPFSTSGVYEQYF.

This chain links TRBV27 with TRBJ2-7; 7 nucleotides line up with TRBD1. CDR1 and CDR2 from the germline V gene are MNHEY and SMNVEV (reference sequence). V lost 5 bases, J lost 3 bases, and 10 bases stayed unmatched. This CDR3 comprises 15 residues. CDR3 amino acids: CASSGPGQALYEQYF. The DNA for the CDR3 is TGTGCCAGCAGTGGACCCGGACAGGCTCTCTACGAGCAGTACTTC.

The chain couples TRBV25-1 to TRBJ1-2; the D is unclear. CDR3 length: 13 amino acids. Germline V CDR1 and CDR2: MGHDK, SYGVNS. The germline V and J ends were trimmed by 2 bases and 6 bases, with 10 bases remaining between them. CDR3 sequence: CASSEGRVNGYTF. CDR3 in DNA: TGTGCCAGCAGTGAAGGTCGGGTGAATGGCTACACCTTC.

The CDR3 DNA is TGTGCCAGCACCAAAGTTGGACTAGCGGGAGAACAGTACGAGCAGTACTTC. Translation: CASTKVGLAGEQYEQYF. The chain joins TRBV6-4 to TRBJ2-7; 13 nucleotides line up with TRBD2. Germline V lookup: CDR1 MRHNA, CDR2 SNTAGT. V shed 7 bases and J 4 bases; nucleotides not matched to a gene: 13. The CDR3 is made up of 17 amino acids.

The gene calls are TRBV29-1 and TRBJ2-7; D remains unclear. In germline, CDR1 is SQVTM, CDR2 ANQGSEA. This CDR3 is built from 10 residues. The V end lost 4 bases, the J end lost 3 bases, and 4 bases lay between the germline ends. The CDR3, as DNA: TGCAGCGTTGCCAACTACGAGCAGTACTTC. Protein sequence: CSVANYEQYF.

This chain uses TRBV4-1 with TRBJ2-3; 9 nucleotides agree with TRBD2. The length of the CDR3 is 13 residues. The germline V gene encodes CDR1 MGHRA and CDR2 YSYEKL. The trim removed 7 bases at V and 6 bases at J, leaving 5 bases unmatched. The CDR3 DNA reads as TGCGCCAGCACGATAGCGGGAGTCGATACGCAGTATTTT. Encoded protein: CASTIAGVDTQYF.

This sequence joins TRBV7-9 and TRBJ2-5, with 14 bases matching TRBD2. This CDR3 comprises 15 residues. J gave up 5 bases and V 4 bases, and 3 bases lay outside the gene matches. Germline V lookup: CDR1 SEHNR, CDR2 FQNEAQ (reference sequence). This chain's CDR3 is CASSSGLAGAETQYF. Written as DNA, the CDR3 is TGTGCCAGCAGCTCGGGACTAGCGGGAGCGGAGACCCAGTACTTC.

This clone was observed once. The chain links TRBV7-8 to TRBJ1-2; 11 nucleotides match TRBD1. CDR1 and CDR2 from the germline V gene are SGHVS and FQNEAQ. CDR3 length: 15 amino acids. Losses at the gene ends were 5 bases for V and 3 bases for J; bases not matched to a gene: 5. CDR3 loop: CASSGGQGADYGYTF. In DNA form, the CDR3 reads TGTGCCAGCAGCGGCGGACAGGGGGCGGACTATGGCTACACCTTC.

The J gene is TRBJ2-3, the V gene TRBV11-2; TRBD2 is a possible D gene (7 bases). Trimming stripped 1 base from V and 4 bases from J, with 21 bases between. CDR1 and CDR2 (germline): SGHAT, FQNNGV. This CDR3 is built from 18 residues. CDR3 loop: CASSLGRIGGRFADTQYF. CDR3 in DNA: TGTGCCAGCAGCTTAGGTCGAATCGGGGGGCGCTTTGCAGATACGCAGTATTTT.

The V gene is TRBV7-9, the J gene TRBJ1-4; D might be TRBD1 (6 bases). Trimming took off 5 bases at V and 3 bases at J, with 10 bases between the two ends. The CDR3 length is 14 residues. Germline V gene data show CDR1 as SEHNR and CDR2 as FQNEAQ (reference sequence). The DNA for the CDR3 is TGTGCCAGCAGCGTACAGGGCGCTAATGAAAAACTGTTTTTT. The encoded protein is CASSVQGANEKLFF.

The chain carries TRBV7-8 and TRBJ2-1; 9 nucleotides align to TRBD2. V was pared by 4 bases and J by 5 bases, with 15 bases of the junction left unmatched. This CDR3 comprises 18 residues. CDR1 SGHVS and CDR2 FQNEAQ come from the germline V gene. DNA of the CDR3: TGTGCCAGCAGCTCCCGGGTAAGTTTAGCGGGAGAGCACAATGAGCAGTTCTTC. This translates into CASSSRVSLAGEHNEQFF.

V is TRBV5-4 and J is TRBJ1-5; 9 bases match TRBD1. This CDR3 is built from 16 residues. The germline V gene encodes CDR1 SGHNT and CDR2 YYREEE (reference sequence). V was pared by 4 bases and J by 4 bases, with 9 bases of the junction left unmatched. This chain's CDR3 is CASSRWTGEGNQPQHF. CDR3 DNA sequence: TGTGCCAGCAGCCGATGGACAGGGGAGGGAAATCAGCCCCAGCATTTT.

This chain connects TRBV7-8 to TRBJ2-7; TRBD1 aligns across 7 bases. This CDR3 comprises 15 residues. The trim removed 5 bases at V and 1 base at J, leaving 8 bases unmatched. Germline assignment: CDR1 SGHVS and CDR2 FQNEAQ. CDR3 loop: CASSRGRDRSYEQYF. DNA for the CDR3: TGTGCCAGCAGCCGAGGCCGGGACAGATCCTACGAGCAGTACTTC.

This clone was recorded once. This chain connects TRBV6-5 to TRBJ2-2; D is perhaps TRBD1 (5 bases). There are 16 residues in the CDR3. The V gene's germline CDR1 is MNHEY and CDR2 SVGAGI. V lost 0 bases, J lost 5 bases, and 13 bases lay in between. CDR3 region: CASSYSRTGRTGELFF. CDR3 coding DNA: TGTGCCAGCAGTTACTCGAGAACAGGACGGACCGGGGAGCTGTTTTTT.

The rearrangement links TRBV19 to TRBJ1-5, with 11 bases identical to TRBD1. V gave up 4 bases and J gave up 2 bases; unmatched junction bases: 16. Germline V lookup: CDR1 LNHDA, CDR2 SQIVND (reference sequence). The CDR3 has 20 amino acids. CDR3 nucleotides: TGTGCCAGTAGTAACAACCCTAGGACAGGGGGCTGGATGGGCAATCAGCCCCAGCATTTT. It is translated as CASSNNPRTGGWMGNQPQHF. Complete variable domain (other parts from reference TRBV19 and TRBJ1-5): DGGITQSPKYLFRKEGQNVTLSCEQNLNHDAMYWYRQDPGQGLRLIYYSQIVNDFQKGDIAEGYSVSREKKESFPLTVTSAQKNPTAFYLCASSNNPRTGGWMGNQPQHFGDGTRLSIL.

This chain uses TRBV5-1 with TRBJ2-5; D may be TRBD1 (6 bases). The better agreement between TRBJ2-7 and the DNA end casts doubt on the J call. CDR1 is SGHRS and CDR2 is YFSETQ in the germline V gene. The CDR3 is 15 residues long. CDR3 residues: CASSLTGKKSYEQYF. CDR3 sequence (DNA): TGCGCCAGCAGCTTGACAGGGAAGAAATCCTACGAGCAGTACTTC.

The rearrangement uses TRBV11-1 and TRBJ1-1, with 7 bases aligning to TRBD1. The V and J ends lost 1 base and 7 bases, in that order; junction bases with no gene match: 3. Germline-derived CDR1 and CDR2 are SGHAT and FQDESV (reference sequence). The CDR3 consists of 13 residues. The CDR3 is CASSLDRGVEAFF. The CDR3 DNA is TGTGCCAGCAGCTTAGACAGGGGAGTTGAAGCTTTCTTT.

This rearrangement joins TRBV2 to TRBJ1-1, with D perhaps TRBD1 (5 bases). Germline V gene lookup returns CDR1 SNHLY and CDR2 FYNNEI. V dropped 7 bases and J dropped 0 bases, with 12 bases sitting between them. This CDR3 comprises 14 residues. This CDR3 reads CASNGGAVNTEAFF. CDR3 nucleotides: TGTGCCAGCAATGGAGGGGCGGTGAACACTGAAGCTTTCTTT. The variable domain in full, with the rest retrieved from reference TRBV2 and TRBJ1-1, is EPEVTQTPSHQVTQMGQEVILRCVPISNHLYFYWYRQILGQKVEFLVSFYNNEISEKSEIFDDQFSVERPDGSNFTLKIRSTKLEDSAMYFCASNGGAVNTEAFFGQGTRLTVV.

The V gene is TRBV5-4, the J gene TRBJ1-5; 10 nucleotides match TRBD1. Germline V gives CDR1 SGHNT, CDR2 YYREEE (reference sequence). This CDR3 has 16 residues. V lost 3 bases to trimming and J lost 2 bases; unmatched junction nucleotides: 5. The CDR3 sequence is CASSSTGGGGNQPQHF. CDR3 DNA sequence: TGTGCCAGCAGCTCGACAGGGGGCGGTGGCAATCAGCCCCAGCATTTT. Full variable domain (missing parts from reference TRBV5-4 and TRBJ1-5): ETGVTQSPTHLIKTRGQQVTLRCSSQSGHNTVSWYQQALGQGPQFIFQYYREEENGRGNFPPRFSGLQFPNYSSELNVNALELDDSALYLCASSSTGGGGNQPQHFGDGTRLSIL.

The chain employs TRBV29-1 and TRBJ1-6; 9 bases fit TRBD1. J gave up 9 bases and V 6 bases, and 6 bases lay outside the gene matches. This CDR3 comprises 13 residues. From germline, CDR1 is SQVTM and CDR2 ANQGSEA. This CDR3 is CSVRTGDGSPLHF. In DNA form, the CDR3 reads TGCAGCGTCCGGACAGGGGATGGTTCACCCCTCCACTTT.